This TCR beta chain was sequenced in a study of control samples from healthy donors and cancer patients. Profiled with immunoSEQ multiplex PCR; TCRdb holds only in-frame clones, not every one. Among about 99,000 clones, roughly 91% were seen once, and the ten largest hold under 20%. This CDR3 has 18 amino acids. The sample taken for sequencing was PBMCs. The clonotype originates from a man in his fifties or sixties with lung cancer. The rearrangement joins TRBV12-1 to TRBJ2-5; the table's TRBD2 call for D was not verified on the DNA. TRBV12-1 is marked as a pseudogene. CDR3 sequence reads: CASSFAGTSGARQETQYF. Here the CDR3 DNA reads TGTGCCAGCAGCTTTGCGGGGACTAGCGGGGCGAGACAAGAGACCCAGTACTTC.